This passage covers 14 T cell receptor beta chains from one sample sequenced in a study of T-cell reconstitution after alpha-beta-depleted transplantation in children. Using unique molecular identifiers, the investigators prepared the TCRbeta library. MiXCR, run by TCRdb on the PCR reads, gives a single entry per CDR3 protein. The data show nearly 250,000 distinct CDR3 sequences, 6.5% to 10% seen once. Sequencing was performed on PBMCs, mostly from graft donor cells, taken 180 days after TCRalphabeta/CD19-depleted stem cell transplant. These receptors originate from a male patient between 5 and 17 years old who had a stem cell transplant for acute lymphoblastic leukemia, so the T cells may come from the graft donor.

This clonotype was counted many times. The genes are TRBV29-1 and TRBJ2-2; D gene unclear. The ends were cut back, 4 bases at V and 6 bases at J, with 9 bases in the middle. Germline values: CDR1 SQVTM, CDR2 ANQGSEA. This CDR3 has 12 amino acids. The CDR3 bases are TGCAGCGTTGTCCATGGGCCCGGGGAGCTGTTTTTT. This sequence encodes CSVVHGPGELFF.

This clonotype was picked up many times. The chain has TRBV10-2 and TRBJ1-6; TRBD1 aligns across 10 bases. Unmatched junction bases numbered 4, after V lost 6 bases and J lost 8 bases. The CDR3 extends over 14 amino acids. Germline CDR1 is WSHSY and CDR2 is SAAADI. CDR3 protein: CASSDRGLYSPLHF. DNA of the CDR3: TGCGCCAGCAGCGACAGGGGGCTATATTCACCCCTCCACTTT.

In this sample, this clonotype turned up many times. The chain is built from TRBV6-5 and TRBJ2-2, with TRBD2 matching 10 bases. Germline CDR1 reads MNHEY; CDR2 reads SVGAGI. J was trimmed by 5 bases and V by 5 bases; bases with no gene match: 8. CDR3 length: 16 amino acids. CDR3 in amino acids: CASSPSGGGRTGELFF. CDR3 DNA sequence: TGTGCCAGCAGTCCCAGCGGGGGGGGAAGGACCGGGGAGCTGTTTTTT.

This clonotype was counted many times. The chain is built from TRBV3-1 and TRBJ2-5, with 7 bases matching TRBD2. Trimming removed 3 bases from V and 5 bases from J; junction bases left unmatched: 3. The CDR3 extends over 13 amino acids. Germline-derived CDR1 and CDR2 are LGHDT and YNNKEL (reference sequence). CDR3 protein: CASSQGRVETQYF. CDR3 sequence (DNA): TGTGCCAGCAGCCAGGGGAGGGTCGAGACCCAGTACTTC.

The table lists this clonotype with many counts. This chain links TRBV11-1 with TRBJ2-7; TRBD2 agrees at 7 bases. The CDR3 contains 14 residues. J lost 0 bases, V lost 4 bases, and 3 bases had no gene match. Germline CDR1 and CDR2: SGHAT and FQDESV (reference sequence). The CDR3 is CASSSGGSSYEQYF. The CDR3 DNA sequence: TGTGCCAGCAGCTCGGGAGGAAGCTCCTACGAGCAGTACTTC.

On this clonotype: The junction departs from germline at one end; a sequencing error may be responsible. The rearrangement links TRBV5-1 to TRBJ2-5; perhaps TRBD1 as D (6 bases). The germline V gene encodes CDR1 SGHRS and CDR2 YFSETQ. This CDR3 has 18 amino acids. The CDR3: CASSLEGSGTTRIETQHF. As DNA, the CDR3 is TGCGCCAGCAGCTTGGAGGGCTCCGGGACAACGCGGATAGAGACCCAGCACTTC.

Notes on this clonotype: A much larger clone lies a single base off, so this may be a read error. The V gene is TRBV10-3, the J gene TRBJ2-6; no firm D call. The CDR3 has 14 residues. The ends were cut back, 3 bases at V and 5 bases at J, with 8 bases in the middle. Germline CDR1 reads ENHRY; CDR2 reads SYGVKD. The CDR3 is CAISEEDRANVLTF. The CDR3 nucleotides read TGTGCCATCAGTGAAGAGGACCGGGCCAACGTCCTGACTTTC.

This clonotype has a count of ten or more. CDR3 region: CASSPPSLGSRHEQFF. The CDR3 nucleotides are TGTGCCAGCTCACCACCTTCCCTAGGGAGCCGACATGAGCAGTTCTTC. The chain uses TRBV18 and TRBJ2-1, with a weak D call TRBD2 (5 bases). V was cut by 0 bases and J by 8 bases, with 17 bases left in between. The CDR3 has 16 residues. Germline CDR1 is KGHSH and CDR2 is LQKENI.

Many counts were recorded for this clonotype. This rearrangement joins TRBV20-1 to TRBJ1-1, with D perhaps matching TRBD1 (5 bases). V was pared by 1 base and J by 11 bases, with 23 bases between. This CDR3 region has 15 residues. Germline V gene data show CDR1 as DFQATT and CDR2 as SNEGSKA (reference sequence). CDR3 sequence: CSARGPTVPLGEAFF. In DNA form, the CDR3 reads TGCAGTGCTAGAGGTCCGACAGTCCCCTTAGGCGAGGCTTTCTTT.

This clonotype was detected many times. The chain is built from TRBV6-2 or TRBV6-3 and TRBJ2-7, with unresolved D. The V gene's germline CDR1 is MNHEY and CDR2 SVGEGT. The ends were cut back, 6 bases at V and 0 bases at J, with 18 bases in the middle. CDR3 size: 16 residues. CDR3 sequence (DNA): TGTGCCAGCAGCCCCATCGAAATAGCCTCCTCCTACGAGCAGTACTTC. Protein: CASSPIEIASSYEQYF.

This clonotype was observed at least ten times. V and J are TRBV5-6 and TRBJ2-1, with TRBD1 matching over 8 bases. The V gene's germline CDR1 is SGHDT and CDR2 YYEEEE. The CDR3 consists of 14 residues. Trimming cost V 3 bases and J 5 bases; bases outside gene matches: 4. CDR3 region: CASSSQGVDNEQFF. The CDR3 nucleotides read TGTGCCAGCAGCTCACAGGGGGTAGACAATGAGCAGTTCTTC.

This clonotype was seen repeatedly, ten times or more. The genes are TRBV10-3 and TRBJ2-1; a weak D match, TRBD2 (6 bases). Germline V gene data show CDR1 as ENHRY and CDR2 as SYGVKD. Trimming shortened V by 6 bases and J by 9 bases, and 9 bases separated the two germline ends. The CDR3 is 11 amino acids. CDR3 DNA: TGTGCCATCAGGGGAGGAGGTGAGCAGTTCTTC. Translating it yields CAIRGGGEQFF.

Many counts were recorded for this clonotype. The chain couples TRBV6-5 to TRBJ2-1, with D perhaps TRBD1 (5 bases). The CDR3 has 15 residues. V was pared by 1 base and J by 7 bases, with 14 bases between. CDR1 is MNHEY and CDR2 is SVGAGI in the germline V gene. Here the CDR3 DNA reads TGTGCCAGCAGTTACTACGACAGTCCCCATAATGAGCAGTTCTTC. The encoded protein is CASSYYDSPHNEQFF.

This clonotype was recorded many times. The rearrangement links TRBV12-3 or TRBV12-4 to TRBJ1-4; TRBD1 might be the D (5 bases). Trimming took off 3 bases at V and 4 bases at J, with 21 bases between the two ends. CDR3 size: 18 residues. The CDR3: CASSFALTRWGGNEKLFF. The CDR3 coding sequence is TGTGCCAGCAGTTTTGCCCTAACTCGCTGGGGGGGTAATGAAAAACTGTTTTTT.